The present TCR beta chain was sequenced within a study of blood T cell repertoires in COVID-19. Across the whole study: Sites in the United States, Italy and Spain provided acute and convalescent COVID-19 samples.

Measured with immunoSEQ multiplex PCR; TCRdb has only the in-frame clones, and not every one. Among 250,000 to 300,000 clones listed, 88% were seen once. Participant reports of clinical history set cohort assignment. This CDR3 contains 15 residues. The V gene end was trimmed by 4 bases and the J gene end by 2 bases; junction bases not matched to a gene: 1. Germline loops: CDR1 MNHEY, CDR2 SVGAGI. The TCR was taken from a woman in her thirties who had recovered from COVID-19. The sequencing sample was made of PBMCs or T cells enriched from blood (not recorded which). The V call is TRBV6-5, the J call TRBJ1-5; 11 bases align to TRBD1. The CDR3 loop reads CASSSGQGGNQPQHF. CDR3 nucleotide sequence: TGTGCCAGCAGTTCGGGACAGGGGGGCAATCAGCCCCAGCATTTT.